Below, one TCR beta chain is given with its context. This CDR3 contains 15 residues. Germline V CDR1 and CDR2: MNHEY, SVGAGI. This record comes from a study of T cell clusters in autoimmune cytopenias. One tube held mixed TRB-A and TRB-B primer pools for touch-down PCR. TCRdb re-called the multiplex PCR reads and catalogs CDR3 proteins one per entry, DNA excluded. In total, the table holds more than 7,000 distinct CDR3 sequences. Each sample's input was roughly 230 ng genomic DNA, roughly 38,000 genome equivalents. These data were also reused for a study on T cell repertoires in aging, cancer and after chemotherapy. As that study records: The whole study produced a dataset of roughly 8.6 million TCR reads.

Input material: peripheral blood. The receptor comes from a human donor in good health. The chain employs TRBV6-5 and TRBJ1-4; the TCRdb call, TRBD1, lacks DNA for checking. CDR3 amino acids: CASSPRQDRKEKLFF.